Listed here are 18 T cell receptor beta chains from one sample, sequenced in a study of siplizumab effects on memory and regulatory T cells. Method: immunoSEQ multiplex PCR; TCRdb's copy keeps in-frame clones and lacks some. The table shows 90,000 to 120,000 clones, with about 90% occurring only once. Sequencing was performed on CD4+ T cells sorted from blood. These receptors came from a human donor in good health. Some clones in this sample may be carry-over from other donors' samples.

This rearrangement joins TRBV14 to TRBJ2-1; D might be TRBD2 (6 bases). Trimming took 0 bases from V and 13 from J, leaving 13 bases between them. The CDR3 sequence is 13 residues long. Germline V gene lookup returns CDR1 SGHDN and CDR2 FVKESK. Here the CDR3 DNA reads TGTGCCAGCAGCCAAGAAGGGTTGACTAGACAGTTCTTC. This encodes CASSQEGLTRQFF. The full variable domain, with the rest looked up from reference TRBV14 and TRBJ2-1, is EAGVTQFPSHSVIEKGQTVTLRCDPISGHDNLYWYRRVMGKEIKFLLHFVKESKQDESGMPNNRFLAERTGGTYSTLKVQPAELEDSGVYFCASSQEGLTRQFFGPGTRLTVL.

The chain links TRBV2 to TRBJ2-7; D is perhaps TRBD1 (7 bases). Deletions cut 7 bases from V and 3 bases from J, with 16 bases between. In germline, CDR1 is SNHLY, CDR2 FYNNEI. The CDR3 sequence is 14 residues long. DNA of the CDR3: TGTGCCAGCAAGGGCAGGGGGGCCCTCTACGAGCAGTACTTC. Translated, it gives CASKGRGALYEQYF.

J is TRBJ2-7 and V is TRBV18; D may match TRBD1 or TRBD2 (5 bases each). The CDR3 is 14 residues long. Trimming took 1 base from V and 6 from J, leaving 13 bases between them. Germline CDR1 KGHSH, CDR2 LQKENI. CDR3 loop: CASSPRDGAVEQYF. In DNA, the CDR3 is TGTGCCAGCTCACCACGGGACGGGGCCGTCGAGCAGTACTTC.

This rearrangement joins TRBV5-1 to TRBJ2-2; 11 nucleotides line up with TRBD2. The germline V gene has CDR1 SGHRS and CDR2 YFSETQ. The CDR3 runs to 15 residues. V trimming: 4 bases; J trimming: 4 bases; junction bases outside the gene matches: 3. As DNA, the CDR3 is TGCGCCAGCAGCCCAGGACTAGCGGGCACCGGGGAGCTGTTTTTT. This translates into CASSPGLAGTGELFF.

The chain is built from TRBV6-6 and TRBJ2-1; perhaps D is TRBD1 or TRBD2 (6 bases each). Trimming pared 7 bases from V and 7 bases from J, leaving 11 bases between. Germline V gene lookup returns CDR1 MNHNY and CDR2 SVGAGI (reference sequence). CDR3 length: 12 residues. Written as DNA, the CDR3 is TGTGCCAGCACCCCGGGGGCTAATGAGCAGTTCTTC. Protein sequence: CASTPGANEQFF.

This rearrangement joins TRBV7-3 to TRBJ2-7, with 12 bases fitting TRBD2. With V trimmed by 3 bases and J by 3 bases, 3 bases remained unmatched. This CDR3 region has 15 residues. Germline CDR1 and CDR2: SGHTA and FQGTGA. The CDR3 sequence is CASSLTSGSLYEQYF. The DNA for the CDR3 is TGTGCCAGCAGCTTGACTAGCGGGAGTCTCTACGAGCAGTACTTC.

The rearrangement links TRBV18 to TRBJ1-5; 10 bases map to TRBD1. The V gene end was trimmed by 3 bases and the J gene end by 7 bases; junction bases not matched to a gene: 6. Germline V gene sequence: CDR1 KGHSH, CDR2 LQKENI. The CDR3 is 15 amino acids. The CDR3 nucleotides are TGTGCCAGCTCACCCGAGGGACAGGGGAGGCAGCCCCAGCATTTT. Protein product: CASSPEGQGRQPQHF.

The J gene is TRBJ2-3, the V gene TRBV5-1, with D possibly being TRBD2 (5 bases). Trimming cost V 0 bases and J 1 base, with 12 bases left between them. This CDR3 spans 16 amino acids. Germline-derived CDR1 and CDR2 are SGHRS and YFSETQ. Written as DNA, the CDR3 is TGCGCCAGCAGCTTGGCCCACGGGATGGGCACAGATACGCAGTATTTT. The encoded protein is CASSLAHGMGTDTQYF.

This sequence joins TRBV5-6 and TRBJ2-6; 8 bases line up with TRBD2. Trimming at V came to 1 base and at J to 2 bases, leaving 5 bases not matched to a gene. The CDR3 has 17 amino acids. CDR1 SGHDT and CDR2 YYEEEE come from the germline V gene. The CDR3 reads CASSLPSGSPGANVLTF. The CDR3 DNA is TGTGCCAGCAGCTTGCCCAGCGGGAGCCCTGGGGCCAACGTCCTGACTTTC.

V and J are TRBV4-2 and TRBJ1-5; the match to TRBD1 covers 7 bases. V was pared by 0 bases and J by 4 bases, with 3 bases of the junction left unmatched. The CDR3 loop spans 15 amino acids. CDR1 is LGHNA and CDR2 is YNFKEQ in the germline V gene. Written as DNA, the CDR3 is TGTGCCAGCAGCCAAGATGGGACAGAGAATCAGCCCCAGCATTTT. This translates into CASSQDGTENQPQHF.

This chain links TRBV6-6 with TRBJ1-2; D is ambiguous. V shed 6 bases and J shed 8 bases, with 16 bases lying between them. This CDR3 comprises 13 residues. CDR1 and CDR2 from the germline V gene are MNHNY and SVGAGI (reference sequence). The CDR3 DNA is TGTGCCAGCAGACAGATCGGGGTTTTCGGCTACACCTTC. It specifies CASRQIGVFGYTF.

The chain joins TRBV6-6 to TRBJ2-4; the match to TRBD1 covers 8 bases. The V gene's germline CDR1 is MNHNY and CDR2 SVGAGI (reference sequence). The CDR3 is made up of 16 amino acids. V was clipped by 6 bases and J by 9 bases; unmatched bases: 16. The CDR3 protein is CASSEMTGALLGIQYF. The CDR3 region has the DNA TGTGCCAGCAGCGAGATGACAGGGGCCCTCTTGGGCATTCAGTACTTC.

This rearrangement joins TRBV4-1 to TRBJ2-6; no firm D call. V was clipped by 2 bases and J by 3 bases, with 2 bases between them. Germline CDR1 MGHRA, CDR2 YSYEKL. The CDR3 length is 13 residues. The CDR3 is CASSQLGANVLTF. The CDR3 coding sequence is TGCGCCAGCAGCCAACTTGGGGCCAACGTCCTGACTTTC.

The chain uses TRBV28 and TRBJ2-7, with D perhaps TRBD1 (6 bases). This CDR3 is 15 amino acids long. V lost 2 bases to trimming and J lost 0 bases, with 11 bases between them. Germline V gene sequence: CDR1 MDHEN, CDR2 SYDVKM. Here the CDR3 reads CASSLEEGHSYEQYF. The CDR3 DNA reads TGTGCCAGCAGTTTAGAAGAGGGACACTCCTACGAGCAGTACTTC.

The genes are TRBV6-1 and TRBJ2-3; a possible D gene is TRBD1 (6 bases). V was pared by 3 bases and J by 7 bases, with 23 bases between. This CDR3 region has 17 residues. The germline V gene has CDR1 MNHNS and CDR2 SASEGT. Here the CDR3 reads CASSDGPPGQVIHTQYF. The CDR3 DNA follows: TGTGCCAGCAGTGACGGACCACCGGGACAAGTCATCCATACGCAGTATTTT.

The chain employs TRBV6-5 and TRBJ1-1; possibly TRBD1 for D (6 bases). The CDR3 has 16 residues. Germline CDR1 MNHEY, CDR2 SVGAGI. The germline V and J ends were trimmed by 0 bases and 2 bases, with 13 bases remaining between them. The CDR3 protein is CASSYSRSRGNTEAFF. As DNA, the CDR3 is TGTGCCAGCAGTTACTCGAGGTCCAGGGGAAACACTGAAGCTTTCTTT.

CDR3: CASSLALVEQYF. CDR3 DNA: TGTGCCAGCAGCTTAGCGCTTGTCGAGCAGTACTTC. This chain links TRBV7-9 with TRBJ2-7; D not resolved. Germline V CDR1 and CDR2: SEHNR, FQNEAQ (reference sequence). The CDR3 sequence is 12 residues long. Trimming took off 0 bases at V and 6 bases at J, with 6 bases between the two ends.

Notes on this clone: An end of the junction differs from the germline gene, which may be a read error. The chain employs TRBV7-7 and TRBJ1-1; TRBD1 agrees at 9 bases. Germline V CDR1 and CDR2: SSHAT, FNYEAQ (reference sequence). The CDR3 extends over 13 amino acids. CDR3 amino acids: CASSLGTGTEAFF. The DNA for the CDR3 is TGTGCTAGCAGCTTAGGGACAGGGACGGAAGCTTTCTTT.